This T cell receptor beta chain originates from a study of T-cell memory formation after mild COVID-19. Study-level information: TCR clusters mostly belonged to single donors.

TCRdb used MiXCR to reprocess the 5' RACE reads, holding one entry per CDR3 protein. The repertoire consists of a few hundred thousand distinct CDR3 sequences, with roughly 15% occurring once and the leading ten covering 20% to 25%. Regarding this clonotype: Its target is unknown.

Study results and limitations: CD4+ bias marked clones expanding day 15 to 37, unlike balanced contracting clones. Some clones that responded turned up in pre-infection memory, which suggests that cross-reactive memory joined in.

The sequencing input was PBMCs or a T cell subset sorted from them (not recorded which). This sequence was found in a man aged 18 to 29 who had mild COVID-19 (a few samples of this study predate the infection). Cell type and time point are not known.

DNA for the CDR3: TGTGCCAGCACCAACGGAGGGACAGGGGATGTCGAGCAGTACTTC. This encodes CASTNGGTGDVEQYF. The chain is built from TRBV6-5 and TRBJ2-7, with 10 positions matching TRBD1. The CDR3 totals 15 residues. CDR1 is MNHEY, CDR2 SVGAGI, per germline. V was pared by 7 bases and J by 6 bases, with 12 bases of the junction left unmatched.